The clone carrying this T cell receptor beta chain has only a few counts. This sample stems from a study of cytomegalovirus exposure and HLA in healthy donors. The PCR had 60 Vbeta and 13 Jbeta primers. Per the original methods: Unique TCR beta chains numbered around 80 million in a later analysis, with roughly 9.9 million shared. Using immunoSEQ multiplex PCR, the repertoire was profiled, and TCRdb retains in-frame clones only, with some absent. Clone size and the V and J calls come from that table; the DNA yielded D and trimming. Of roughly 92,000 clones listed, more than 75% are singletons. The CDR3 totals 15 residues. Trimming stripped 3 bases from V and 1 base from J, with 11 bases between. CDR1 is SEHNR and CDR2 is FQNEAQ in the germline V gene (reference sequence).

The V gene is TRBV7-9, the J gene TRBJ2-3, with TRBD2 as a possible D gene (6 bases). Source material: PBMCs. This sequence was found in a woman aged 45-65 years in good health and CMV-seropositive. CDR3 DNA: TGTGCCAGCAGCTTGCGGGGCGGGGGCACAGATACGCAGTATTTT. Translated, it gives CASSLRGGGTDTQYF.